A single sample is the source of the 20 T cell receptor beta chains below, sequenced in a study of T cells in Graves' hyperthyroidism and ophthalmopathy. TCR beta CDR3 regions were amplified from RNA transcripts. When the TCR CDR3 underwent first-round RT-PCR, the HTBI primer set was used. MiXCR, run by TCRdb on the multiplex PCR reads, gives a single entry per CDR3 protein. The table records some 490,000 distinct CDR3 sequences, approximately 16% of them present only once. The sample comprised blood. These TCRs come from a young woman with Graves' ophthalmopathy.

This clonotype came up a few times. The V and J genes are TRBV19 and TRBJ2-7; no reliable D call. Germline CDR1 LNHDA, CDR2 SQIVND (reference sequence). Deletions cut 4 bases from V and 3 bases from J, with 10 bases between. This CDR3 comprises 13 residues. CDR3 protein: CASSKSVNYEQYF. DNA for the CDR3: TGTGCCAGTAGTAAATCGGTAAACTACGAGCAGTACTTC.

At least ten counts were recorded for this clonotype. The CDR3 protein is CASSLAGSGNQPQHF. CDR3 nucleotide sequence: TGTGCCAGCAGCTTAGCCGGTTCCGGGAATCAGCCCCAGCATTTT. V usage is TRBV7-8 and J usage is TRBJ1-5; no clear D. The CDR3 consists of 15 residues. Germline CDR1 SGHVS, CDR2 FQNEAQ. Trimming removed 0 bases from V and 4 bases from J, with 10 bases in between.

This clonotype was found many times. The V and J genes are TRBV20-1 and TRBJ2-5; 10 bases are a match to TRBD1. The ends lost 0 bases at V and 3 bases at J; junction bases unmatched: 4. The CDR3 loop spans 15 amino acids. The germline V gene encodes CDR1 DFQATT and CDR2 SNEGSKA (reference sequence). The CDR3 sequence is CSARDPTGGKETQYF. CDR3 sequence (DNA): TGCAGTGCTAGAGACCCGACAGGGGGCAAAGAGACCCAGTACTTC.

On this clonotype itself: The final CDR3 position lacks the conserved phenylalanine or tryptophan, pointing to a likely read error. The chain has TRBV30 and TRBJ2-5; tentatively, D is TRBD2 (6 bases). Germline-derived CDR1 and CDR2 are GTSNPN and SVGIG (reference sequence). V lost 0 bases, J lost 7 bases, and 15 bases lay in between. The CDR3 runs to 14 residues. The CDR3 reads CAWSVWGDRGTQYL. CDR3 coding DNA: TGTGCCTGGAGTGTTTGGGGGGACCGGGGGACCCAGTACCTC.

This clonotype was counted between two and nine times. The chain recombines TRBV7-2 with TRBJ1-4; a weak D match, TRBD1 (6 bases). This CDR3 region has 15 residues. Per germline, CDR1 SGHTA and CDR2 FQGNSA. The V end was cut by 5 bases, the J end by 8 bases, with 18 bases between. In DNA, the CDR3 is TGTGCCAGCAGCACCAGTGGGGGCTATGGAGAAAAACTGTTTTTT. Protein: CASSTSGGYGEKLFF.

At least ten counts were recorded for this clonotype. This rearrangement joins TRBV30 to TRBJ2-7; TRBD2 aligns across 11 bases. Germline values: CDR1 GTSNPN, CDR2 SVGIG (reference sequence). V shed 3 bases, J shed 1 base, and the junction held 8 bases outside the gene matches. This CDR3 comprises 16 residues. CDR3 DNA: TGTGCCTGGAGCCTTGAGACTAGCGGGATGTCCTACGAGCAGTACTTC. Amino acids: CAWSLETSGMSYEQYF.

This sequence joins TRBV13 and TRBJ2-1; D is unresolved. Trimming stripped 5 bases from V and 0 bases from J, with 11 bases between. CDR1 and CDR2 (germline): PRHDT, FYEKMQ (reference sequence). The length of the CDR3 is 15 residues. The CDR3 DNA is TGTGCCAGCAGCCCACGGCAATTCTCCTACAATGAGCAGTTCTTC. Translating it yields CASSPRQFSYNEQFF. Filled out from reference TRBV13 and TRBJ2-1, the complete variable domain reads AAGVIQSPRHLIKEKRETATLKCYPIPRHDTVYWYQQGPGQDPQFLISFYEKMQSDKGSIPDRFSAQQFSDYHSELNMSSLELGDSALYFCASSPRQFSYNEQFFGPGTRLTVL.

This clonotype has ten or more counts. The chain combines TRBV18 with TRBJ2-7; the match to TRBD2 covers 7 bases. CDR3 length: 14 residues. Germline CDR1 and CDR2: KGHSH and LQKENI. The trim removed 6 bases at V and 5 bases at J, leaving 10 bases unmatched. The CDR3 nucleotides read TGTGCCAGCTCTCCTGGGGGAGGGTCCGACGAGCAGTACTTC. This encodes CASSPGGGSDEQYF.

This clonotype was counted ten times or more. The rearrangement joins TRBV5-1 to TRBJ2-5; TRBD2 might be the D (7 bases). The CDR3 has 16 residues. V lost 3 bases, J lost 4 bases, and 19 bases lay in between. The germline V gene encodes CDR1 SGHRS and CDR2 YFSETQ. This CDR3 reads CASSSFGGTQIETQYF. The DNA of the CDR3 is TGCGCCAGCAGCTCTTTCGGGGGGACACAAATAGAGACCCAGTACTTC.

The CDR3 region is CASSQEQGGRPSYEQYF. The CDR3, as DNA: TGCGCCAGCAGCCAAGAGCAGGGGGGGCGACCCTCCTACGAGCAGTACTTC. The V and J genes are TRBV4-3 and TRBJ2-7, with D perhaps being TRBD1 or TRBD2 (7 bases each). CDR3 size: 17 residues. The V and J ends lost 0 bases and 0 bases respectively, with 15 bases between them. CDR1 LGHNA and CDR2 YSLEER come from the germline V gene.

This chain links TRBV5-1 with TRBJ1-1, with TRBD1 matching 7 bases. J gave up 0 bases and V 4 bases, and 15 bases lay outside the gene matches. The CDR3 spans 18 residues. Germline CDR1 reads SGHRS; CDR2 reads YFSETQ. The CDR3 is CASSQGLRGRGVNTEAFF. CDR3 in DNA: TGCGCCAGCAGCCAAGGCTTAAGGGGGCGGGGGGTGAACACTGAAGCTTTCTTT.

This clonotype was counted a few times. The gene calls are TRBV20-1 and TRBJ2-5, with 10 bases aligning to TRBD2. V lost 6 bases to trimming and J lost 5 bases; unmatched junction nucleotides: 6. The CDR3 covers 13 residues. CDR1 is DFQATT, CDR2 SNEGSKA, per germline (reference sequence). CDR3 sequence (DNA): TGCAGTGCAGAAAGCGGGAGGGGGGAGACCCAGTACTTC. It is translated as CSAESGRGETQYF.

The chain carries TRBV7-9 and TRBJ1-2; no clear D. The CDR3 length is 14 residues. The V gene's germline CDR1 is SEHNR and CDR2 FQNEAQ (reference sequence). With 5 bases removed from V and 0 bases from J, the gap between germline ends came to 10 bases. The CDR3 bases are TGTGCCAGCAGCGTTCGCCAGACTAACTATGGCTACACCTTC. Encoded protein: CASSVRQTNYGYTF.

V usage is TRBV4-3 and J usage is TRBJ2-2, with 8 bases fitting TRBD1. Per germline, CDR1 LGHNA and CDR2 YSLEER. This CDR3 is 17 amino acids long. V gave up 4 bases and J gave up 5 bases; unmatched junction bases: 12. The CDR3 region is CASSPIDRGDGTGELFF. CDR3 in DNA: TGCGCCAGCAGCCCAATCGACAGGGGCGATGGAACCGGGGAGCTGTTTTTT.

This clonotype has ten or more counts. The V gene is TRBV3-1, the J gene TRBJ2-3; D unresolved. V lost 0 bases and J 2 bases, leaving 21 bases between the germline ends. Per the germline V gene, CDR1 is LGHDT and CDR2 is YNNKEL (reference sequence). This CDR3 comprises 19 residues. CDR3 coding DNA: TGTGCCAGCAGCCAAGATTGGAACGGCGCCCAATGGGCCACAGATACGCAGTATTTT. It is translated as CASSQDWNGAQWATDTQYF.

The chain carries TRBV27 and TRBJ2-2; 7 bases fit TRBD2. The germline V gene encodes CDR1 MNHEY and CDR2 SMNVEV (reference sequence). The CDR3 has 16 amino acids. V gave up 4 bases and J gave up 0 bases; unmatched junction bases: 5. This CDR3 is CASSYKRGSNTGELFF. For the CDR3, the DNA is TGTGCCAGCAGTTATAAGCGGGGATCGAACACCGGGGAGCTGTTTTTT.

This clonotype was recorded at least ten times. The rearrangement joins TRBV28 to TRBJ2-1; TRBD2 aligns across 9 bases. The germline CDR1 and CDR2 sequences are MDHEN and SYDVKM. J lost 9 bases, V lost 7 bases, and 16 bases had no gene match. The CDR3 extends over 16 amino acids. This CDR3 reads CASTPVLSGSLSEQFF. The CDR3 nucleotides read TGTGCCAGCACCCCCGTTCTTAGCGGGAGCTTGAGTGAGCAGTTCTTC.

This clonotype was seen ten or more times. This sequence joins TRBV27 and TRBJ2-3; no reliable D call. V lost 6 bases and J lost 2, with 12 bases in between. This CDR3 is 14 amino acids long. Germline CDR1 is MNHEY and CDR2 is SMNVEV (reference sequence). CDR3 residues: CASSQSWVTDTQYF. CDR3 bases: TGTGCCAGCAGCCAAAGTTGGGTCACAGATACGCAGTATTTT.

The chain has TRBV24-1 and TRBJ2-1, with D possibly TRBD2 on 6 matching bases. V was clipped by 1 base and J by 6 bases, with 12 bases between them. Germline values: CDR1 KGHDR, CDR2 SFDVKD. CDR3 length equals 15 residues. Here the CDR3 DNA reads TGTGCCACCAGTGATTTCGCGGGACGGGCCAATGAGCAGTTCTTC. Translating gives CATSDFAGRANEQFF.

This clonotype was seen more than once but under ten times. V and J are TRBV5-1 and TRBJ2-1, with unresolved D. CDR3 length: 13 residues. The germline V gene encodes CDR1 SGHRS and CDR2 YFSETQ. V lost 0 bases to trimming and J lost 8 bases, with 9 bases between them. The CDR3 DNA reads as TGCGCCAGCAGCTTGGCTGCGGTCCATGAGCAGTTCTTC. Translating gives CASSLAAVHEQFF. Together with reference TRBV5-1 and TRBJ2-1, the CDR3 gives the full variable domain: KAGVTQTPRYLIKTRGQQVTLSCSPISGHRSVSWYQQTPGQGLQFLFEYFSETQRNKGNFPGRFSGRQFSNSRSEMNVSTLELGDSALYLCASSLAAVHEQFFGPGTRLTVL.